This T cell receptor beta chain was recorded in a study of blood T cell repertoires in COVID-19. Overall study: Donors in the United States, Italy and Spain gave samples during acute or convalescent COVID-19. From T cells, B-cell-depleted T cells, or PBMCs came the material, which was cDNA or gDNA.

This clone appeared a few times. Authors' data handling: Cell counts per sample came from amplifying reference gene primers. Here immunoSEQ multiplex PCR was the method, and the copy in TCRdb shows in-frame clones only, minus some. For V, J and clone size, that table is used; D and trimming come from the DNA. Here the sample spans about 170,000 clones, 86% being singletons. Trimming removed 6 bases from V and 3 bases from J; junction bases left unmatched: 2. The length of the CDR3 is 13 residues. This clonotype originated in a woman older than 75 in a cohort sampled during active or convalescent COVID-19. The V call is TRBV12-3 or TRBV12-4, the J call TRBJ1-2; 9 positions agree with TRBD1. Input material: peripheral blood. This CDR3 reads CASRRQGDYGYTF. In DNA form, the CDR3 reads TGTGCCAGCAGGCGACAGGGGGACTATGGCTACACCTTC.